This T cell receptor (beta chain) was captured by sequencing in a study of metastatic and nonmetastatic thyroid tumors. For the study at large: It was across blood and tumor or nodule tissue from malignant and benign thyroid patients that repertoires were compared. Study findings and constraints: Relative to benign nodules, malignant thyroid tumors were reportedly characterized by significantly elevated TCR beta diversity in blood and tumor.

Under the authors' procedure: Built for papillary thyroid cancer, a distant-metastasis classifier drew on CDR3 differences across clinicopathological groups. TCRdb re-clonotyped the PCR reads through MiXCR. TCRdb's processing, not the authors', yielded these V and J calls. The sample shows around 20,000 clones, 25% to 35% of them seen only once. V shed 5 bases and J 8 bases; nucleotides not matched to a gene: 9. The V gene's germline CDR1 is MDHEN and CDR2 SYDVKM. This CDR3 is 15 amino acids long. Remarks on this clone: No antigen is known for it.

Thyroid surgery took place with no prior treatment in any patient. The sample comprised tumor tissue. V usage is TRBV28 and J usage is TRBJ1-2, with 12 bases aligning to TRBD1. This TCR was recovered from a male donor with papillary thyroid cancer or a benign thyroid nodule (not recorded which). Some clones in this sample may be carry-over from other donors' samples. As DNA, the CDR3 is TGTGCCAGCAGTAATTCCGGGACAGGGGGCTGGGGCTACACCTTC. Protein sequence: CASSNSGTGGWGYTF.